Following are 9 T cell receptor beta chains from one sample sequenced in a study of cytomegalovirus exposure and HLA in healthy donors. PCR amplification relied on 60 Vbeta primers (plus 13 Jbeta primers). Profiled with immunoSEQ multiplex PCR; TCRdb holds only in-frame clones, not every one. Altogether 150,000 to 200,000 clones are present, around 75% being singletons, with the ten largest covering 2.5% to 3%. Sequences were obtained from PBMCs. Every receptor here comes from a woman aged 45-65 years in good health and CMV-seropositive.

J is TRBJ1-5 and V is TRBV2; D is ambiguous. V lost 4 bases and J lost 7, with 14 bases in between. CDR1 SNHLY and CDR2 FYNNEI come from the germline V gene. This CDR3 spans 14 amino acids. This chain's CDR3 is CASSAPLGGQPQHF. DNA of the CDR3: TGTGCCAGCAGTGCGCCCCTGGGAGGCCAGCCCCAGCATTTT.

The chain combines TRBV7-7 with TRBJ2-5; TRBD2 matches at 8 bases. The V and J ends lost 1 base and 1 base, in that order; junction bases with no gene match: 5. Germline V gene lookup returns CDR1 SSHAT and CDR2 FNYEAQ (reference sequence). The CDR3 runs 16 residues. The DNA for the CDR3 is TGTGCCAGCAGCTTAGTTGGGCGGGGGGCCCAAGAGACCCAGTACTTC. Its translation is CASSLVGRGAQETQYF.

The chain recombines TRBV5-1 with TRBJ1-6; D is unclear. The CDR3 runs 12 residues. The V end lost 0 bases, the J end lost 10 bases, and 5 bases lay between the germline ends. CDR1 SGHRS and CDR2 YFSETQ come from the germline V gene. The CDR3 nucleotides read TGCGCCAGCAGCTTGGACGGGTCACCCCTCCACTTT. As protein: CASSLDGSPLHF. Full variable domain (missing parts from reference TRBV5-1 and TRBJ1-6): KAGVTQTPRYLIKTRGQQVTLSCSPISGHRSVSWYQQTPGQGLQFLFEYFSETQRNKGNFPGRFSGRQFSNSRSEMNVSTLELGDSALYLCASSLDGSPLHFGNGTRLTVT.

This CDR3 is CASSISGGHYEQYF. CDR3 nucleotide sequence: TGTGCCAGCTCAATTTCGGGCGGACACTACGAGCAGTACTTC. The chain is built from TRBV18 and TRBJ2-7; D may be TRBD1 (5 bases). There are 14 residues in the CDR3. Trimming removed 5 bases at V and 3 bases at J, with 14 bases between. Germline loops: CDR1 KGHSH, CDR2 LQKENI.

The chain employs TRBV18 and TRBJ1-1; the D is unclear. Trimming stripped 2 bases from V and 7 bases from J, with 8 bases between. This CDR3 region has 12 residues. CDR1 is KGHSH, CDR2 LQKENI, per germline. CDR3 sequence: CASSPGRVEAFF. CDR3 coding DNA: TGTGCCAGCTCACCAGGCCGGGTTGAAGCTTTCTTT.

The J gene is TRBJ1-1, the V gene TRBV19; 8 bases align to TRBD1. Germline assignment: CDR1 LNHDA and CDR2 SQIVND (reference sequence). J was trimmed by 5 bases and V by 3 bases; bases with no gene match: 8. The CDR3 consists of 15 residues. The CDR3 nucleotides are TGTGCCAGTAGTATTTGGACAGGGCCTATGACTGAAGCTTTCTTT. Protein product: CASSIWTGPMTEAFF.

The chain employs TRBV5-1 and TRBJ2-5; 8 bases match TRBD2. The CDR3 covers 14 residues. In germline, CDR1 is SGHRS, CDR2 YFSETQ. J was trimmed by 5 bases and V by 2 bases; bases with no gene match: 5. CDR3 DNA: TGCGCCAGCAGCTTACGGGGGGGGCCGGAGACCCAGTACTTC. Amino acid sequence: CASSLRGGPETQYF.

The V gene is TRBV29-1, the J gene TRBJ1-1, with D maybe TRBD1 (5 bases). There are 14 residues in the CDR3. CDR1 is SQVTM and CDR2 is ANQGSEA in the germline V gene. With 6 bases removed from V and 7 bases from J, the gap between germline ends came to 21 bases. DNA of the CDR3: TGCAGCGTCGCTTTTGGACAAAAGGGCAGTGAAGCTTTCTTT. It specifies CSVAFGQKGSEAFF.

V and J are TRBV7-6 and TRBJ1-1; a possible D gene is TRBD1 (6 bases). Deletions cut 3 bases from V and 3 bases from J, with 8 bases between. This CDR3 is 13 amino acids long. CDR1 is SGHVS, CDR2 FNYEAQ, per germline. The CDR3 DNA reads TGTGCCAGCAGCTTTTCAGGGGACACTGAAGCTTTCTTT. Encoded protein: CASSFSGDTEAFF.